This TCR beta chain was sequenced in a study of cytomegalovirus exposure and HLA in healthy donors. The study's findings and limits: In vitro confirmation showed three CMV-associated chains to be CMV antigen specific. The sole available immune exposure information was CMV serostatus. By HLA locus, TCR association rates varied in a later analysis, with DRB1 showing the most and HLA-C the fewest.

The germline CDR1 and CDR2 sequences are SGHRS and YFSETQ. The CDR3 length is 15 residues. The junction had 8 bases not matched to a gene; V was cut back by 4 bases and J by 4 bases. Note on this clone: What it binds is unknown.

The PCR ran on 60 Vbeta and 13 Jbeta primers. This table comes from immunoSEQ multiplex PCR, and its TCRdb copy is limited to in-frame clones, with some not included. The sample holds roughly 120,000 clones. This sequence joins TRBV5-1 and TRBJ1-5, with 7 bases lining up with TRBD1. The clonotype originates from a man aged 18 to 29 in good health and CMV-seronegative. The sample comprised PBMCs. CDR3 region: CASSPGTEANQPQHF. The CDR3 region has the DNA TGCGCCAGCAGCCCGGGGACAGAAGCAAATCAGCCCCAGCATTTT.